The clone carrying this T cell receptor (beta chain) was recorded once. The data were obtained in a study of blood T cell repertoires in COVID-19. TCRdb's copy holds only in-frame clones and misses some; the assay was immunoSEQ multiplex PCR. Among 200,000 to 300,000 clones listed, roughly four fifths were seen once. V was clipped by 0 bases and J by 1 base, with 6 bases between them. CDR1 and CDR2 (germline): LGHNA, YNFKEQ. CDR3 size: 15 residues. Sequencing was carried out using peripheral blood. The clonotype originates from an elderly man with acute or convalescent COVID-19. The rearrangement links TRBV4-2 to TRBJ1-4; the D gene is possibly TRBD1 (6 bases). The CDR3 DNA reads TGTGCCAGCAGCCAAGACAGGGGAACTAATGAAAAACTGTTTTTT. This sequence encodes CASSQDRGTNEKLFF.